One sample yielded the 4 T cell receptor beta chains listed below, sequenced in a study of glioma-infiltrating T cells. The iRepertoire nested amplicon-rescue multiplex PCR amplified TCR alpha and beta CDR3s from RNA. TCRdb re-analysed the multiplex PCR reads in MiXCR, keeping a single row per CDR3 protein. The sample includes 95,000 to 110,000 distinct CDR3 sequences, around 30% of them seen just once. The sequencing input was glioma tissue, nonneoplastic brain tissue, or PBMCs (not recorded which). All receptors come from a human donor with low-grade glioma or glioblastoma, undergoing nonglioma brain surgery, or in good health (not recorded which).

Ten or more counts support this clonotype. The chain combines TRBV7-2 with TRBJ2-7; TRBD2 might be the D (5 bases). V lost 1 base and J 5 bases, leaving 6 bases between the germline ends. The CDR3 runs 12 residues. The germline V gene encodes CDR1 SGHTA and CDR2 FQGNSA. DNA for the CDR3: TGTGCCAGCAGCTTAGGACTAAACGAGCAGTACTTC. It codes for CASSLGLNEQYF. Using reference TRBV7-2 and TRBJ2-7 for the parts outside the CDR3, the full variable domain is GAGVSQSPSNKVTEKGKDVELRCDPISGHTALYWYRQSLGQGLEFLIYFQGNSAPDKSGLPSDRFSAERTGGSVSTLTIQRTQQEDSAVYLCASSLGLNEQYFGPGTRLTVT.

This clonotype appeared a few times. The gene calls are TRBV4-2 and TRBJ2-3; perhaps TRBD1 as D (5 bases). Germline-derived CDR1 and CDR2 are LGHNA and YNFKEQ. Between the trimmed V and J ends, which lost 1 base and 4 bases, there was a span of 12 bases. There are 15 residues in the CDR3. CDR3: CASSQGGQGADTQYF. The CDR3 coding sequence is TGTGCCAGCAGCCAAGGGGGTCAGGGCGCAGATACGCAGTATTTT.

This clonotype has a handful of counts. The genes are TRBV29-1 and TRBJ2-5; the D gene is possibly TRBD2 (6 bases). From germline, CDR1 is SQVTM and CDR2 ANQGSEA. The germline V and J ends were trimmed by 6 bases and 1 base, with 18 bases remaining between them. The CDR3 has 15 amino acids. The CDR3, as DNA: TGCAGCGTCAGCCCCTGGGGAGGACTCCAAGAGACCCAGTACTTC. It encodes CSVSPWGGLQETQYF.

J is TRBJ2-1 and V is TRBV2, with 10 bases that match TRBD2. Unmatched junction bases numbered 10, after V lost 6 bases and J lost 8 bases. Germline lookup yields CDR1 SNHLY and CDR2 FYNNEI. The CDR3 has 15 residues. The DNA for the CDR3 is TGTGCCAGCAGAGACAGCGGGGGGGCCGTTGATGAGCAGTTCTTC. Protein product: CASRDSGGAVDEQFF.